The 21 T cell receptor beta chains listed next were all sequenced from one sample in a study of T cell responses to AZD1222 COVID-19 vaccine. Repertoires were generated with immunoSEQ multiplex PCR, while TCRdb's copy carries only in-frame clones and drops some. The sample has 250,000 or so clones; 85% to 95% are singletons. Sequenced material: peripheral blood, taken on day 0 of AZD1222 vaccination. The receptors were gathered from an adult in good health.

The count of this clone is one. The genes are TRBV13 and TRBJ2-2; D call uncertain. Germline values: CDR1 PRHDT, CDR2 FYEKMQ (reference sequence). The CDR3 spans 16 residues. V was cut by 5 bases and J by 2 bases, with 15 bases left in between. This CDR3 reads CASSQTAASNTGELFF. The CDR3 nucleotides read TGTGCCAGCAGCCAGACGGCAGCGTCAAACACCGGGGAGCTGTTTTTT.

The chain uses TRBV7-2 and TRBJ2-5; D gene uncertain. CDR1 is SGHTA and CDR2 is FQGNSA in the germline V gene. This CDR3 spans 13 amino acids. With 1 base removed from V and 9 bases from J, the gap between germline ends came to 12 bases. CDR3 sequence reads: CASSLEKRAAQYF. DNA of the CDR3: TGTGCCAGCAGCTTAGAAAAGCGCGCTGCCCAGTACTTC.

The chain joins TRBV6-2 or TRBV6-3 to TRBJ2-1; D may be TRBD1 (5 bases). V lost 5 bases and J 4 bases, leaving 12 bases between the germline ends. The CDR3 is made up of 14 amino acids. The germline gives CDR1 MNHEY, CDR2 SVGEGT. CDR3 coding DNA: TGTGCCAGCAGTCAGGGCCGTTCATACAATGAGCAGTTCTTC. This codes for CASSQGRSYNEQFF.

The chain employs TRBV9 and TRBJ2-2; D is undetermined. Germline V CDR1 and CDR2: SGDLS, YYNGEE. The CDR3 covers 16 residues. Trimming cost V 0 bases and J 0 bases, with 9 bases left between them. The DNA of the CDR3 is TGTGCCAGCAGCGTAGGTTCAGGACCGAACACCGGGGAGCTGTTTTTT. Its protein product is CASSVGSGPNTGELFF.

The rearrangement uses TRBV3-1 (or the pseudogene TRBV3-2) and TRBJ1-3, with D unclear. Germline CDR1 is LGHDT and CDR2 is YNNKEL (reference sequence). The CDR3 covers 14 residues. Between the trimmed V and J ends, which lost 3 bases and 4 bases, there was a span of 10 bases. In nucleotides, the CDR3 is TGTGCCAGCAGCCACTTGACAAGAGGAAACACCATATATTTT. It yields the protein CASSHLTRGNTIYF.

This CDR3 reads CASSLRWDEQFF. In nucleotides, the CDR3 is TGTGCCAGCAGCCTCCGCTGGGATGAGCAGTTCTTC. The chain couples TRBV11-2 to TRBJ2-1; D is uncertain. Germline V gives CDR1 SGHAT, CDR2 FQNNGV. The CDR3 is 12 amino acids. V was clipped by 5 bases and J by 8 bases, with 10 bases between them.

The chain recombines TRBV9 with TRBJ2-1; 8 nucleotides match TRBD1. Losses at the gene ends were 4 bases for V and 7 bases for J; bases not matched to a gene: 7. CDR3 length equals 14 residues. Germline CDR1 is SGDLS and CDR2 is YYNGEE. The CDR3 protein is CASSTWDRPNEQFF. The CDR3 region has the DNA TGTGCCAGCAGCACCTGGGACAGGCCTAATGAGCAGTTCTTC.

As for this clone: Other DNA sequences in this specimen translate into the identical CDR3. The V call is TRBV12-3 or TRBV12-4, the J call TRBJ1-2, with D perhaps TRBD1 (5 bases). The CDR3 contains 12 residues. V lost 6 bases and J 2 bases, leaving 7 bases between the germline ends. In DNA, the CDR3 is TGTGCCAGCAGAGGGGCCAACTATGGCTACACCTTC. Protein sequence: CASRGANYGYTF.

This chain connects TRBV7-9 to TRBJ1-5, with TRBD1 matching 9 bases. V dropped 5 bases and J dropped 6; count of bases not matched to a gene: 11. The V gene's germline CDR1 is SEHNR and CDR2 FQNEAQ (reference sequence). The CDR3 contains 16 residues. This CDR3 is CASSPAGDRVGQPQHF. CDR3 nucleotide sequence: TGTGCCAGCAGCCCAGCAGGGGACAGGGTAGGTCAGCCCCAGCATTTT.

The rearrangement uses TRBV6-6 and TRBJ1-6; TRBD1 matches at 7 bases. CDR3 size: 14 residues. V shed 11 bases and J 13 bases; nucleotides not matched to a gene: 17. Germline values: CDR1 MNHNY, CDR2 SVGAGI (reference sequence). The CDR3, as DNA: TGTGCCCTGGGGGACAGTAGTAATCAAACCCCCCTCCACTTT. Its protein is CALGDSSNQTPLHF.

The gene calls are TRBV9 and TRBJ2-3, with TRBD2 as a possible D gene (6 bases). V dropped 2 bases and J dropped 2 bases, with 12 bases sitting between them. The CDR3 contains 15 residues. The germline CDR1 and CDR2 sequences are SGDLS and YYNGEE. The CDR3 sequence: CASSVWRVTTDTQYF. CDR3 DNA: TGTGCCAGCAGCGTCTGGAGGGTTACCACAGATACGCAGTATTTT.

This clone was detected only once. CDR3 residues: CAWKRENTEAFF. The CDR3 region has the DNA TGTGCCTGGAAACGGGAGAACACTGAAGCTTTCTTT. The V call is TRBV30, the J call TRBJ1-1; D is unclear. Deletions cut 4 bases from V and 1 base from J, with 7 bases between. The CDR3 covers 12 residues. Germline V gene lookup returns CDR1 GTSNPN and CDR2 SVGIG (reference sequence).

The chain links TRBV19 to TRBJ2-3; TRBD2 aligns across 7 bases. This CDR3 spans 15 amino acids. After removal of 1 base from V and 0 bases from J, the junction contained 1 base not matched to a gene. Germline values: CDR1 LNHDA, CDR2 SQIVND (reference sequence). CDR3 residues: CASSIALASTDTQYF. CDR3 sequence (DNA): TGTGCCAGTAGTATAGCACTAGCGAGCACAGATACGCAGTATTTT. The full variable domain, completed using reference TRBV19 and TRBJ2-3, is DGGITQSPKYLFRKEGQNVTLSCEQNLNHDAMYWYRQDPGQGLRLIYYSQIVNDFQKGDIAEGYSVSREKKESFPLTVTSAQKNPTAFYLCASSIALASTDTQYFGPGTRLTVL.

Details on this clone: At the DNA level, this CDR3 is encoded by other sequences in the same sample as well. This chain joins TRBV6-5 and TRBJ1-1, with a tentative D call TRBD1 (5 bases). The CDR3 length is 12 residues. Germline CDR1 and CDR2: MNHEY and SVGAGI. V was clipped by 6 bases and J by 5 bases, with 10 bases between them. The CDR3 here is CASSTGGTEAFF. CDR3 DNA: TGTGCCAGCAGCACGGGGGGGACTGAAGCTTTCTTT.

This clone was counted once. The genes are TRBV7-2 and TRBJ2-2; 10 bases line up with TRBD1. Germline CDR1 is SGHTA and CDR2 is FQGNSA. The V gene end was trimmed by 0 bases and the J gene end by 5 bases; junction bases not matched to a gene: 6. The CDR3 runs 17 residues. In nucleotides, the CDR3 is TGTGCCAGCAGCTTAGCGCCGGGGGACAGGGGTACCGGGGAGCTGTTTTTT. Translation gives CASSLAPGDRGTGELFF.

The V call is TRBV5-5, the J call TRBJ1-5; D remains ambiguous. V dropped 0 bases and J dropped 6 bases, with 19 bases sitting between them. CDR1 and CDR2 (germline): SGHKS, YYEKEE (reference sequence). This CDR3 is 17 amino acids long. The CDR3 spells CASSLGLGREEGQPQHF. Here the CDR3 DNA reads TGTGCCAGCAGCTTGGGCCTTGGACGGGAAGAGGGTCAGCCCCAGCATTTT. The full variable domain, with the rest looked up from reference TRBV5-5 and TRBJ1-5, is DAGVTQSPTHLIKTRGQQVTLRCSPISGHKSVSWYQQVLGQGPQFIFQYYEKEERGRGNFPDRFSARQFPNYSSELNVNALLLGDSALYLCASSLGLGREEGQPQHFGDGTRLSIL.

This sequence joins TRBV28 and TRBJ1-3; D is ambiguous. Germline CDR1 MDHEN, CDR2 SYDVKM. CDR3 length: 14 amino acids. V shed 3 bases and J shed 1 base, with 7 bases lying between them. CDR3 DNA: TGTGCCAGCAGTTTTTGGGATTCTGGAAACACCATATATTTT. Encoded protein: CASSFWDSGNTIYF.

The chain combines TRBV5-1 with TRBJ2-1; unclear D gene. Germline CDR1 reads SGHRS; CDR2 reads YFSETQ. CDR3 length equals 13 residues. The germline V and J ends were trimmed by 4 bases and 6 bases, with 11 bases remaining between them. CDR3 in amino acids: CASSPELVNEQFF. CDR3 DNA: TGCGCCAGCAGCCCGGAACTCGTCAATGAGCAGTTCTTC.

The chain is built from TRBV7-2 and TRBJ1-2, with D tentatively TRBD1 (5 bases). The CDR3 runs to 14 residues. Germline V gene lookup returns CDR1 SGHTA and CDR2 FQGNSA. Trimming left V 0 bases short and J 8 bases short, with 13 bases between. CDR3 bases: TGTGCCAGCAGCTTAGCGATGACGGGGCGAGGCTACACCTTC. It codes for CASSLAMTGRGYTF.

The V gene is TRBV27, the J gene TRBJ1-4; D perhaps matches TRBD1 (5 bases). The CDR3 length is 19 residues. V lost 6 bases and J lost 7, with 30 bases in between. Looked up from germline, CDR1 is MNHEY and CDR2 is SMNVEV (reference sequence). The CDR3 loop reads CASSPLVGGAQGVGEKLFF. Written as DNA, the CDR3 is TGTGCCAGCAGCCCCCTGGTGGGCGGGGCCCAGGGAGTGGGTGAAAAACTGTTTTTT.

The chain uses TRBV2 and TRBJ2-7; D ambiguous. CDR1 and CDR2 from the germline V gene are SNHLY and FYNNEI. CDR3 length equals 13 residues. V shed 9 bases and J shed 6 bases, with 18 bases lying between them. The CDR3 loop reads CASLWASPGEQYF. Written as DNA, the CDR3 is TGTGCCAGTCTCTGGGCCAGTCCCGGCGAGCAGTACTTC. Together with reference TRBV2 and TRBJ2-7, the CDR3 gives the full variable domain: EPEVTQTPSHQVTQMGQEVILRCVPISNHLYFYWYRQILGQKVEFLVSFYNNEISEKSEIFDDQFSVERPDGSNFTLKIRSTKLEDSAMYFCASLWASPGEQYFGPGTRLTVT.